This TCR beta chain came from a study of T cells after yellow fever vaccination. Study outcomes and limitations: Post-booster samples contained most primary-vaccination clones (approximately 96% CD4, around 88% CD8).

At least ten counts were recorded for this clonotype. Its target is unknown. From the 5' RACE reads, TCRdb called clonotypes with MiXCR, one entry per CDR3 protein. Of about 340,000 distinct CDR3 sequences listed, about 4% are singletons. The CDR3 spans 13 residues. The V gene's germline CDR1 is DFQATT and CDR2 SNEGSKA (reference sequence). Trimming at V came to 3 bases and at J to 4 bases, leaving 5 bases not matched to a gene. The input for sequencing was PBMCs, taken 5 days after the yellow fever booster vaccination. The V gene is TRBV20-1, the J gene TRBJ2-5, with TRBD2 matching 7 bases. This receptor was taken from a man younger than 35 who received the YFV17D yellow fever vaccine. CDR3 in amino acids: CSASGGSSETQYF. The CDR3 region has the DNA TGCAGTGCTAGCGGGGGGTCTTCAGAGACCCAGTACTTC.